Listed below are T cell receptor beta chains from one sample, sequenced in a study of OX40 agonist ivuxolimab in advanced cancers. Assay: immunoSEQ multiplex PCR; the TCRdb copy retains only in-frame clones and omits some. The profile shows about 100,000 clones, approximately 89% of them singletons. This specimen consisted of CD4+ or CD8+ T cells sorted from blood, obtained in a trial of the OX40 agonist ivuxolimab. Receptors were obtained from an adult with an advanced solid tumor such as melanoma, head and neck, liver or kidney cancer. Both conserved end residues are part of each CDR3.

CASSKDGSRGNTIYF,TRBV7-9
CASSSLLAGASGTQYF,TRBV7-9
CASSLGHSNTEAFF,TRBV7-8
CASSARLAGAGEQFF,TRBV11-3
CATSRDRANQPQHF,TRBV15
CSPRENTEAFF,TRBV20-1
CASSLSGQVQDTQYF,TRBV27
CASSLKRQGAGETQYF,TRBV11-2
CASSPREGELFF,TRBV18
CASSRTPGLAGLSYEQYF,TRBV9
CASSPSGGKPYEQYF,TRBV27
CASSSTGTGYGYTF,TRBV7-2
CAKGRMNTEAFF,TRBV2
CASSFGQADSPLHF,TRBV5-1
CSVRGRTRRGTDTQYF,TRBV29-1
CASSSSRDRIPYNSPLHF,TRBV19
CASSFVGTPRAEAFF,TRBV5-6
CASSAERETQYF,TRBV5-4
CSATRDQPQHF,TRBV20-1
CASRETGGSYNEQFF,TRBV11-2
CASNTGVGMNTEAFF,TRBV7-9
CASSQMSLSGGTSRTDTQYF,TRBV4-2
CASGRGLEVYEQYF,TRBV11-2
CASSNLLRTGQAAYEQYF,TRBV7-9
CASSLGRVNTEAFF,TRBV25-1
CASSQVRVGEQFF,TRBV14